This T cell receptor (beta chain) was identified in a study of blood T cells in healthy people across ages. General study findings and limits: Both higher diversity and more naive CD4+ cells marked long-lived donors when set against aged donors.

Germline CDR1 SNHLY, CDR2 FYNNEI. V was pared by 4 bases and J by 6 bases, with 5 bases of the junction left unmatched. The CDR3 runs 14 residues. The second PCR ran about 6 to 12 cycles with a sample-barcoded 5' primer and J-beta primers. TCRdb passed the 5' RACE reads through MiXCR, listing each CDR3 protein once. The data contain around 2 million distinct CDR3 sequences, roughly 43% of them seen just once; the ten biggest clones take up 20% to 25%. Per sample, a minimum of 6.5 million PBMCs were isolated. This clonotype was recorded a few times. No antigen is known for it. The sample comprised blood. The J gene is TRBJ1-5, the V gene TRBV2; 8 nucleotides align to TRBD1. This clonotype originated in a human donor in good health. As DNA, the CDR3 is TGTGCCAGCAGTGGGACAGGGATAGGTCAGCCCCAGCATTTT. Encoded protein: CASSGTGIGQPQHF. The entire variable domain, with the rest obtained from reference TRBV2 and TRBJ1-5, is as follows: EPEVTQTPSHQVTQMGQEVILRCVPISNHLYFYWYRQILGQKVEFLVSFYNNEISEKSEIFDDQFSVERPDGSNFTLKIRSTKLEDSAMYFCASSGTGIGQPQHFGDGTRLSIL.